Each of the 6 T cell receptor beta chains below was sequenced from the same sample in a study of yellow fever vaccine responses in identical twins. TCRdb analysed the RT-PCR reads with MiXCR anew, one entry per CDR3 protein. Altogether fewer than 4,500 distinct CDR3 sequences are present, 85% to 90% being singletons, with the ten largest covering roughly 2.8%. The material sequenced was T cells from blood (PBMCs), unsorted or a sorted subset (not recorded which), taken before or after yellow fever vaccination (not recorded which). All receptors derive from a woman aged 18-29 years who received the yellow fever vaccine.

The CDR3, as DNA: TGTGCCAGCAGCGAGATGCGAAACACTGAAGCTTTCTTT. Protein: CASSEMRNTEAFF. The chain uses TRBV6-1 and TRBJ1-1; D remains unclear. Germline V lookup: CDR1 MNHNS, CDR2 SASEGT. The CDR3 runs to 13 residues. Trimming removed 6 bases at V and 2 bases at J, with 10 bases between.

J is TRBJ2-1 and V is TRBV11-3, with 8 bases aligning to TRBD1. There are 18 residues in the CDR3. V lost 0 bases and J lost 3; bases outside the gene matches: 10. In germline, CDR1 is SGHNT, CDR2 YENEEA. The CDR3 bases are TGTGCCAGCAGCTTAGATCTGGGGTGGGGACAGGACTACAATGAGCAGTTCTTC. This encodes CASSLDLGWGQDYNEQFF.

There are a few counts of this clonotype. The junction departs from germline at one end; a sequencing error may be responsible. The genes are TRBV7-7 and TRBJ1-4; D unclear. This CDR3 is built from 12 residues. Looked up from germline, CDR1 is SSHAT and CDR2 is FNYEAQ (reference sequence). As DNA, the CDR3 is TGTGCTAGCAGCCCTGGACTAGGAAAACTGTTTTTT. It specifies CASSPGLGKLFF.

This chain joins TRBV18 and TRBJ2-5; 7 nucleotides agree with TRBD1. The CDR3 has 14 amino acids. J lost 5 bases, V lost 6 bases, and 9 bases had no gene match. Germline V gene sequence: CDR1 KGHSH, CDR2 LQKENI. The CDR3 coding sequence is TGTGCCAGCTCTCAGGACAGGTTTTGGGAGACCCAGTACTTC. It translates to CASSQDRFWETQYF.

The CDR3 here is CSVGSGAEAFF. In nucleotides, the CDR3 is TGCAGCGTTGGTTCTGGCGCTGAAGCTTTCTTT. The V gene is TRBV29-1, the J gene TRBJ1-1; D ambiguous. The V gene's germline CDR1 is SQVTM and CDR2 ANQGSEA. The CDR3 contains 11 residues. V dropped 4 bases and J dropped 6 bases, with 9 bases sitting between them.

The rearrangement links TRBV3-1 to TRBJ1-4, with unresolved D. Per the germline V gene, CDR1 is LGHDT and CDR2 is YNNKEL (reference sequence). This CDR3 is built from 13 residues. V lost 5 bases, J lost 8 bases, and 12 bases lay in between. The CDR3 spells CASSSDPKEKLFF. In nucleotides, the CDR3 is TGTGCCAGCAGCTCGGACCCCAAGGAAAAACTGTTTTTT.